One and the same sample provided the 7 T cell receptor delta chains below, sequenced in a study of γδ T cells in repeated Plasmodium falciparum infection. Vgamma9/Vdelta2+ and Vdelta2-negative gammadelta T cells were flow-sorted from PBMC for bulk sequencing. TCRdb reanalyzed the multiplex PCR reads using CATT. This table holds 45,000 to 70,000 delta-chain clones, around 1.5% found once. What was sequenced was gamma-delta T cells from blood. The receptors here all came from a pool of human donors (malaria-infected and uninfected, not separated).

In this sample, this clone turned up many times. This DNA translates differently at residue 5 from the TCRdb protein, which is that of a much larger clone; a read error is likely, and the protein shown is the DNA's own translation. This chain links TRDV1 with TRDJ1; 8 bases line up with TRDD3. This CDR3 contains 22 residues. V lost 4 bases and J lost 0; bases outside the gene matches: 25. Germline assignment: CDR1 TSWWSYY and CDR2 QGS. CDR3 bases: TGTGCTCTTGGGGGAGGTCTCTACCGTACTGGGGGTCACCTCCCCTACACCGATAAACTCATCTTT. Its protein is CALGGGLYRTGGHLPYTDKLIF.

This clone was counted a few times. TCRdb's entry gives the protein of a much larger clone, which mismatches this DNA's translation at residue 7, likely from a read error; the protein reported here is translated from the DNA. This chain connects TRDV1 to TRDJ1; D gene ambiguous. CDR3 length equals 12 residues. The V gene's germline CDR1 is TSWWSYY and CDR2 QGS. The V end was cut by 7 bases, the J end by 9 bases, with 15 bases between. The CDR3 loop is CALVSVGTELIF. CDR3 DNA sequence: TGTGCTCTTGTATCAGTGGGTACGGAACTCATCTTT.

This clone was seen repeatedly, ten times or more. This DNA translates differently at residue 9 from the TCRdb protein, which is that of a much larger clone; a read error is likely, and the protein shown is the DNA's own translation. The chain is built from TRDV2 and TRDJ1, with a tentative D call TRDD3 (5 bases). V dropped 0 bases and J dropped 0 bases, with 19 bases sitting between them. The CDR3 spans 18 residues. Germline V gene lookup returns CDR1 GEAIGNYY and CDR2 EKD. The CDR3 DNA sequence: TGTGCCTGTGACACCCTGGGTTTACCGGGGACGCACACCGATAAACTCATCTTT. Translation gives CACDTLGLPGTHTDKLIF.

Remarks on this clone: A read error likely explains why the TCRdb protein, taken from a much larger clone, differs from this DNA's translation at residue 15; the protein shown is translated from the DNA. There is no J gene call, but TRDV1 is given as the V gene; the listed D gene, TRDD3, was not tested against the DNA. This CDR3 has 17 residues. Per germline, CDR1 TSWWSYY and CDR2 QGS. The CDR3 here is CALGERLFSRGEDKPIF. The CDR3, as DNA: TGTGCTCTTGGGGAACGCCTCTTCTCCCGGGGAGAAGATAAACCCATCTTT.

This clone was counted many times. This is likely an artifact of a read error, given a far larger clone one base away. Other DNA sequences from this sample encode an identical CDR3 as well. The chain links TRDV1 to TRDJ2, with TRDD3 identical over 11 bases. This CDR3 is built from 23 residues. Germline assignment: CDR1 TSWWSYY and CDR2 QGS. After removal of 4 bases from V and 5 bases from J, the junction contained 27 bases not matched to a gene. CDR3 amino acids: CALGAFKPTLGDTPPLLTAQLFF. The DNA for the CDR3 is TGTGCTCTTGGGGCCTTCAAACCTACGCTGGGGGATACCCCTCCCCTCCTAACAGCACAACTCTTCTTT.

This clone has only a few counts. The amino acid sequence in TCRdb belongs to a much larger clone and departs from this DNA's translation at residue 14, likely a sequencing read error; the sequence shown is translated from the DNA. The rearrangement joins TRDV1 to TRDJ1; 8 bases fit TRDD3. Because TCRdb records no J gene, it was assigned here through a match of the DNA to germline. In germline, CDR1 is TSWWSYY, CDR2 QGS. Trimming took 2 bases from V and 0 from J; bases not matched to a gene: 23. This CDR3 is built from 22 residues. The CDR3 bases are TGTGCTCTTGGGGAAAGTAGTCTCAACTACTGGGGGCCCCGTATATACACCGATAAACTCATCTTT. Residues: CALGESSLNYWGPRIYTDKLIF.

At least ten counts were recorded for this clone. This sequence joins TRDV1 and TRDJ1; TRDD3 matches 13 bases. The CDR3 is 17 residues long. V lost 9 bases and J lost 7; bases outside the gene matches: 17. Germline loops: CDR1 TSWWSYY, CDR2 QGS. CDR3 nucleotide sequence: TGTGCTCTGGCTAACTGGGGGATACGTTTGGGTGGTGTTAAACTCATCTTT. Translated, it gives CALANWGIRLGGVKLIF.